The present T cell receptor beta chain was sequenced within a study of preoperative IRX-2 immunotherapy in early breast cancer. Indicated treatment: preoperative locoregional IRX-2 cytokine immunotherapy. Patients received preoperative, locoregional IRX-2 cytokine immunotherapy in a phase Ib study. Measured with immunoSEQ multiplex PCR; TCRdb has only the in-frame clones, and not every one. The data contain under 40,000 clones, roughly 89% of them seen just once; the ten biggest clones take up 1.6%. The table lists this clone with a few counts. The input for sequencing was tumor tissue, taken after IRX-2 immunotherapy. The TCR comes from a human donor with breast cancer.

CDR3 loop: CASSPGPRDQPQHF. In nucleotides, the CDR3 is TGTGCCAGCTCCCCGGGACCACGCGATCAGCCCCAGCATTTT. V gene TRBV6-8 combines with J gene TRBJ1-5; D is perhaps TRBD1 (5 bases). Trimming took off 8 bases at V and 5 bases at J, with 16 bases between the two ends. The CDR3 has 14 amino acids. CDR1 MNHGY and CDR2 SAAAGT come from the germline V gene.